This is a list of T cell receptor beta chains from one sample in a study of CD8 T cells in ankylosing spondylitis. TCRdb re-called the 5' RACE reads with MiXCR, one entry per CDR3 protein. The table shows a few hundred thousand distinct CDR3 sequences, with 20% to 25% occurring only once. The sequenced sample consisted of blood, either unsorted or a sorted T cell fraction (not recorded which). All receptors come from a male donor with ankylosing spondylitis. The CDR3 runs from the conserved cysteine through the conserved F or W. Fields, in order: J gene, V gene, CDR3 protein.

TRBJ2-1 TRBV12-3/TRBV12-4 CASRATGSSYNEQFF
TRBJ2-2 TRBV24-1 CATSGYRAGELFF
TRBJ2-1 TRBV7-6 CASSLRAGALTNEQFF
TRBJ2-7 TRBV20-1 CSASGGLQGLTYEQYF
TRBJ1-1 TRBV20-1 CSARPNRGRGGNTEAFF
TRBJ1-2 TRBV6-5 CASRTPGMSYTF
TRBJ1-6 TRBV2 CASSEGEVVRSPLHF
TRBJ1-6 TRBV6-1 CASSEVHGTGNSPLHF
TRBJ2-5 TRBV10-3 CAISTGTVQETQYF
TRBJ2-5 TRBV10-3 CAISATGNQETQYF
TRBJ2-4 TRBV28 CASTSQVASGGNIQYF
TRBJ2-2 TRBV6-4 CASTDRGSGRRANTGELFF
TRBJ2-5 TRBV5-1 CASSLSPSMETQYF
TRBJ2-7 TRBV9 CASGPEAGVVYEQYF
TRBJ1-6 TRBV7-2 CASSLAGGYSPLHF
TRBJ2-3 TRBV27 CASRALSSGRFDTQYF
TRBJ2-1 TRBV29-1 CSVEQGILGVSEQFF
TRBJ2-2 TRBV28 CASRGQGSTGELFF
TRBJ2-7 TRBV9 CASSVGFSYEQYF
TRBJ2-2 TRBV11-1 CASSLRQGAGTGELFF
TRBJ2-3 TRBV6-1 CASSRPGLAGVSSTDTQYF
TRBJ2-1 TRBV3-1 CASSPLSLAIRNEQFF
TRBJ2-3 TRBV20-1 CSARAGLATADTQYF